The rows below give T cell receptor beta chains drawn from one sample of a study of control samples from healthy donors and cancer patients. Libraries were prepared by immunoSEQ multiplex PCR; TCRdb keeps only in-frame clonotypes and omits some of them. The sample shows roughly 120,000 clones, roughly nine tenths of them seen only once. Material for sequencing was PBMCs. These receptors came from a woman between 45 and 65 years old with colorectal cancer. The CDR3 runs from the conserved cysteine through the conserved F or W. The order of the fields is J gene, D gene, V gene, clone size, CDR3 protein, CDR3 DNA. A D gene is named only where the DNA matches it firmly. Expanded clones get a size class; other rows say once, few or many, or leave the size out.

TRBJ2-1	NA	TRBV9	few	CASSVSEYNEQFF	TGTGCCAGCAGCGTTTCCGAGTACAATGAGCAGTTCTTC
TRBJ1-3	NA	TRBV10-3	NA	CAISERREDTIYF	TGTGCCATCAGTGAACGTCGCGAGGACACCATATATTTT
TRBJ1-2	NA	TRBV5-8	once	CASSLDGEANYGYTF	TGTGCCAGCAGCTTGGATGGGGAAGCTAACTATGGCTACACCTTC
TRBJ1-6	TRBD1	TRBV2	NA	CASSANDRDNSPLHF	TGTGCCAGCAGTGCCAATGACAGGGATAATTCACCCCTCCACTTT
TRBJ2-3	NA	TRBV7-3	NA	CASSPIAASTDTQYF	TGTGCCAGCAGCCCGATAGCGGCTAGCACAGATACGCAGTATTTT
TRBJ2-7	NA	TRBV5-5	NA	CASRDDLSHEQYF	TGTGCCAGCAGGGACGATCTTAGCCACGAGCAGTACTTC
TRBJ2-7	TRBD1	TRBV27	NA	CASSFGTGPSYEQYF	TGTGCCAGCAGTTTCGGGACAGGGCCTTCCTACGAGCAGTACTTC
TRBJ2-1	TRBD2	TRBV5-1	NA	CASSTGTSGSSDEQFF	TGCGCCAGCAGCACCGGGACTAGCGGGAGTTCGGATGAGCAGTTCTTC
TRBJ1-5	NA	TRBV2	NA	CASTATRTENQPQHF	TGTGCCAGCACCGCGACCCGGACCGAAAATCAGCCCCAGCATTTT
TRBJ1-2	NA	TRBV11-2	NA	CASSSGYGYTF	TGTGCCAGCAGCTCGGGCTATGGCTACACCTTC
TRBJ1-5	NA	TRBV19	NA	CASSFGFNQPQHF	TGTGCCAGTAGTTTTGGATTCAATCAGCCCCAGCATTTT
TRBJ1-6	NA	TRBV27	few	CASSLHNSPLHF	TGTGCCAGCAGTTTACACAATTCACCCCTCCACTTT
TRBJ2-7	TRBD1	TRBV5-1	NA	CASSLEGGPGPYEQYF	TGCGCCAGCAGCTTGGAAGGGGGCCCAGGTCCCTACGAGCAGTACTTC
TRBJ2-3	NA	TRBV11-2	NA	CASSLGRRTDTQYF	TGTGCCAGCAGCCTTGGACGGAGAACAGATACGCAGTATTTT
TRBJ2-1	TRBD1	TRBV15	NA	CAVQGSSYNEQFF	TGTGCCGTACAGGGGAGCTCCTACAATGAGCAGTTCTTC
TRBJ1-2	NA	TRBV12-3/TRBV12-4	NA	CASTPDLNYGYTF	TGTGCCAGCACCCCGGATCTGAACTATGGCTACACCTTC
TRBJ2-3	NA	TRBV7-3	once	CASSLTGDTQYF	TGTGCCAGCAGCCTAACAGGAGATACGCAGTATTTT
TRBJ1-1	NA	TRBV18	NA	CASSPFQGPTNTEAFF	TGTGCCAGCTCACCATTCCAGGGGCCTACGAACACTGAAGCTTTCTTT
TRBJ1-2	NA	TRBV28	NA	CASTTVGDYGYTF	TGTGCCAGCACAACGGTGGGCGACTATGGCTACACCTTC
TRBJ2-1	TRBD1	TRBV12-5	NA	CASVGTAGRNNEQFF	TGTGCTAGTGTCGGGACAGCCGGAAGGAACAATGAGCAGTTCTTC
TRBJ1-1	NA	TRBV3-1/TRBV3-2	once	CASSNVGGTEAFF	TGTGCCAGCAGCAATGTGGGGGGGACTGAAGCTTTCTTT
TRBJ2-2	NA	TRBV5-4	NA	CASSSRAGFGTGELFF	TGTGCCAGCAGCTCAAGGGCGGGATTCGGCACCGGGGAGCTGTTTTTT
TRBJ1-2	NA	TRBV7-2	NA	CASSLLSENYGYTF	TGTGCCAGCAGCTTACTGTCAGAGAACTATGGCTACACCTTC
TRBJ2-2	NA	TRBV28	NA	CAGSKGPGELFF	TGTGCCGGTTCAAAGGGGCCCGGGGAGCTGTTTTTT
TRBJ2-7	TRBD1	TRBV24-1	few	CATSDPLAGGGYEQYF	TGTGCCACCAGTGATCCTTTGGCAGGGGGTGGGTACGAGCAGTACTTC
TRBJ2-7	TRBD2	TRBV7-3	NA	CASSRGLADNYEQYF	TGTGCCAGCAGCCGGGGACTAGCGGACAACTACGAGCAGTACTTC
TRBJ1-3	TRBD1	TRBV19	NA	CASMGDRSFSGNTIYF	TGTGCCAGTATGGGGGACAGATCTTTCTCTGGAAACACCATATATTTT
TRBJ2-5	NA	TRBV4-1	NA	CASRPVGGDNQETQYF	TGCGCCAGCAGGCCGGTAGGGGGTGACAACCAAGAGACCCAGTACTTC
TRBJ2-3	TRBD2	TRBV5-5	NA	CASTRGAGVVDTQYF	TGTGCCAGCACCCGGGGAGCGGGAGTTGTAGATACGCAGTATTTT
TRBJ1-2	NA	TRBV28	NA	CAAGADQLNYGYTF	TGTGCCGCAGGGGCAGACCAATTAAACTATGGCTACACCTTC
TRBJ1-2	TRBD1	TRBV19	NA	CASSIQQGNGYTF	TGTGCCAGTAGTATACAACAGGGGAATGGCTACACCTTC